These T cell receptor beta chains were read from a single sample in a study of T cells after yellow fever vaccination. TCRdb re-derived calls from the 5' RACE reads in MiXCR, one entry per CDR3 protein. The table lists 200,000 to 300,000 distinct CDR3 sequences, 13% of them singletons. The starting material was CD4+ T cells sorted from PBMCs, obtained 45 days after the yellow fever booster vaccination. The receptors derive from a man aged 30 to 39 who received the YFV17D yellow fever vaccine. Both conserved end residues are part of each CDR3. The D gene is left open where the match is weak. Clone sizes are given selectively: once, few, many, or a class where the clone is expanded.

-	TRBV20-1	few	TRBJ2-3	TGCAGTGCTGGCCCCGGGGGAGCGCCTACAGATACGCAGTATTTT	CSAGPGGAPTDTQYF
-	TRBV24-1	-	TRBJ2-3	TGTGCCACCAGTGCCCGAGGGAAAGGAGGCACAGATACGCAGTATTTT	CATSARGKGGTDTQYF
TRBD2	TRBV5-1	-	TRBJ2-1	TGCGCCAGCAGCGTTTGGACTAGCCTAACCTACAATGAGCAGTTCTTC	CASSVWTSLTYNEQFF
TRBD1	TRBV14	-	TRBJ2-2	TGTGCCAGCAGCCGACAGGGGGCAACGAACACCGGGGAGCTGTTTTTT	CASSRQGATNTGELFF
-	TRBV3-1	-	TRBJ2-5	TGTGCCAGCAGCCAAGCCCCGGGCCCGACCCAGTACTTC	CASSQAPGPTQYF
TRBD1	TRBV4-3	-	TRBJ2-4	TGCGCCAGCAGCCCCGATGACAGGGTGGGCATTCAGTACTTC	CASSPDDRVGIQYF
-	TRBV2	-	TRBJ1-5	TGTGCCAGCAATCAGGGGCTTAATCAGCCCCAGCATTTT	CASNQGLNQPQHF
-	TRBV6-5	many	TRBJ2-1	TGTGCCAGCAGTTACTCGATCGGTAGGGAGCAGTTCTTC	CASSYSIGREQFF
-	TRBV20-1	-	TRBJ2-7	TGCAGTGCTAGAGATGGTGGGGCGGGGCGAAAGTTAAACGAGCAGTACTTC	CSARDGGAGRKLNEQYF
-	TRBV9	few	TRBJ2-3	TGTGCCAGCAGCGTAGAAGGCGCCCAGGGAGCTAGCACAGATACGCAGTATTTT	CASSVEGAQGASTDTQYF
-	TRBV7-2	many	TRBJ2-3	TGTGCCAGCAGCATGGACAGCACAGATACGCAGTATTTT	CASSMDSTDTQYF
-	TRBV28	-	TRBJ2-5	TGTGCCAGCAGTTACCGGCCGGGGACCCAGTACTTC	CASSYRPGTQYF
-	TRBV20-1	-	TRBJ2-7	TGCAGTGCTACGCTTGCGGCCTACGAGCAGTACTTC	CSATLAAYEQYF
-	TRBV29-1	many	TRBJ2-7	TGCAGCGTTCCCAAGGAGGCAGGGATGAGGGACGAGCAGTACTTC	CSVPKEAGMRDEQYF
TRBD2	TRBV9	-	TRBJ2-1	TGTGCCAGCAGCGTAACCGAAGCGGGGCTTTACAATGAGCAGTTCTTC	CASSVTEAGLYNEQFF
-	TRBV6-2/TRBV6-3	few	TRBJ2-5	TGTGCCAGCAAGGAGCTGGGACCTCAAGAGACCCAGTACTTC	CASKELGPQETQYF
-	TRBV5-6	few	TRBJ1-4	TGTGCCAGCAGCTTGGCCGGCGGACAAAGGGTTTTT	CASSLAGGQRVF
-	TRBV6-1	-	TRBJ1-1	TGTGCCAGCAGTGAAACTGGATCAATGAACACTGAAGCTTTCTTT	CASSETGSMNTEAFF
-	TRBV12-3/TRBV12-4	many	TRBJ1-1	TGTGCCAGCACTCGGGTCACTGAAGCTTTCTTT	CASTRVTEAFF
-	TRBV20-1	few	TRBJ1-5	TGCAGTGCTAGAACAGCATTCAATCAGCCCCAGCATTTT	CSARTAFNQPQHF
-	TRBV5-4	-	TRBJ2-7	TGTGCCAGCAGCCCCAGGAATGGGCAAAACTACGAGCAGTACTTC	CASSPRNGQNYEQYF
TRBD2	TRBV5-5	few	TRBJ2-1	TGTGCCAGCAGATGGACTAGCAGCTCCTACAATGAGCAGTTCTTC	CASRWTSSSYNEQFF
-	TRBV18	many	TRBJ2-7	TGTGCCAGCTCACAGGCTCAGGGCACCTACGAGCAGTACTTC	CASSQAQGTYEQYF
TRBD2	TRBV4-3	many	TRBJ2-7	TGCGCCAGCAGCCAAGATGGGGGGGGGACCCCCTACGAGCAGTACTTC	CASSQDGGGTPYEQYF
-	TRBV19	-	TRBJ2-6	TGTGCCAGTGGTGTAGCGGCCAACGTCCTGACTTTC	CASGVAANVLTF
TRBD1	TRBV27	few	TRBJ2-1	TGTGCCAGCAAGGTCCGCCGGGACAGGGTCAATGAGCAGTTCTTC	CASKVRRDRVNEQFF
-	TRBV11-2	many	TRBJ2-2	TGTGCCAGCAGCTTGTCCAACACCGGGGAGCTGTTTTTT	CASSLSNTGELFF
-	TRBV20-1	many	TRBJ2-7	TGCAGTGCTAGAACAGACAGACGAAGCTCCTACGAGCAGTACTTC	CSARTDRRSSYEQYF
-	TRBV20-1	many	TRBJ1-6	TGCAGTGCTAGAGAACGTCCTTATGATTCACCCCTCCACTTT	CSARERPYDSPLHF
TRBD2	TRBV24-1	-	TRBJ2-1	TGTGCCACCAGTGATCACAGGGGCGGGAGGGAGCTGTACAATGAGCAGTTCTTC	CATSDHRGGRELYNEQFF
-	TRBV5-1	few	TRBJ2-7	TGCGCCAGCAGCTTGCGGGAGTGGTCCTACGAGCAGTACTTC	CASSLREWSYEQYF
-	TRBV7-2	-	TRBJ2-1	TGTGCCAGCAGCCGGACCTGGAGGGGACACAATGAGCAGTTCTTC	CASSRTWRGHNEQFF
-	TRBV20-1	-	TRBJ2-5	TGCAGTGCTAGACGAGACGGGGCCGGGGAGACCCAGTACTTC	CSARRDGAGETQYF
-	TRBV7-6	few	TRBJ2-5	TGTGCCAGCAGCTTGCTAGGGATCGGGGGACAAGAGACCCAGTACTTC	CASSLLGIGGQETQYF
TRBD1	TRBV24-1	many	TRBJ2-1	TGTGCCACCAGTGACTCCGGGACAGATATCAATGAGCAGTTCTTC	CATSDSGTDINEQFF
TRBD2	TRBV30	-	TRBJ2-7	TGTGCCTGGAGTGTACGGGGCGGGAGGGCCCTCAACGAGCAGTACTTC	CAWSVRGGRALNEQYF
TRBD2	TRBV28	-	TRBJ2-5	TGTGCCAGCAGTTCGGGGGGGGGTCAAGAGACCCAGTACTTC	CASSSGGGQETQYF
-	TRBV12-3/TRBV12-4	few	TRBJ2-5	TGTGCCAGCAGTAGGAGAAGCGGACAAGAGACCCAGTACTTC	CASSRRSGQETQYF
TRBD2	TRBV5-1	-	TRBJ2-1	TGCGCCAGCAGCTTGGTGTCCCAGCGGGACTACAATGAGCAGTTCTTC	CASSLVSQRDYNEQFF
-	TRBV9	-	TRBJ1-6	TGTGCCAGCAGCGGTGGGGCTAGCTCACCCCTCCACTTT	CASSGGASSPLHF
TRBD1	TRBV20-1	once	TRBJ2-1	TGCAGTGCCGGACTTCGGCCCCTCGGGACAGGGGTCGATGAGCAGTTCTTC	CSAGLRPLGTGVDEQFF
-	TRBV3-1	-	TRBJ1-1	TGTGCCAGCAGCCAAAAGAGGACAGCCAACACTGAAGCTTTCTTT	CASSQKRTANTEAFF
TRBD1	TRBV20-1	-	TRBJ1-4	TGCAGTGCTAGAGATCAGGGGGGTGAAAAACTGTTTTTT	CSARDQGGEKLFF
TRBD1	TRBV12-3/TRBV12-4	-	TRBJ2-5	TGTGCCAGCAGTTACAGGGGTGGGGCCCAGTACTTC	CASSYRGGAQYF
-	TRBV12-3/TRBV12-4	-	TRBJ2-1	TGTGCCAGCAGGGCAGGGATTGAGCAGTTCTTC	CASRAGIEQFF
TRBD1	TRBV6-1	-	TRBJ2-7	TGTGCCAGCAGCCTAGAGGATGGGACAGGAACCTACGAGCAGTACTTC	CASSLEDGTGTYEQYF
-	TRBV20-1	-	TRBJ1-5	TGCAGTGCTAGTACTGGAATGAATCAGCCCCAGCATTTT	CSASTGMNQPQHF
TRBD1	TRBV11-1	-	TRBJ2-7	TGTGCCAGCAGCTCCCCGGGACAGGGGTCTCATAATCCCTACGAGCAGTACTTC	CASSSPGQGSHNPYEQYF
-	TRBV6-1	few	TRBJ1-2	TGTGCCAGCAGTCGGGACATAAACATCAATGGCTACACCTTC	CASSRDININGYTF
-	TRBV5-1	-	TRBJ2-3	TGCGCCAGCAGCTTGCAAACTAGCCCAGATACGCAGTATTTT	CASSLQTSPDTQYF
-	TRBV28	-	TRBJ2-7	TGTGCCAGCAGTCAAATGTGGGAGCAGTACTTC	CASSQMWEQYF
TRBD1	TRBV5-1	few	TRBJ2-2	TGCGCCAGCCGCCGACAGGGCAGCGGGGAGCTGTTTTTT	CASRRQGSGELFF
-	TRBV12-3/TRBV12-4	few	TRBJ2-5	TGTGCCAGCACCCTCAGGGGACGGGAGACCCAGTACTTC	CASTLRGRETQYF
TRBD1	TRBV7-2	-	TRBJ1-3	TGTGCCAGCAGCTTAGCAGGGACAGGGGCTGGAAACACCATATATTTT	CASSLAGTGAGNTIYF
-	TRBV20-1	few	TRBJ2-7	TGCAGTGCTAGCAGGGACATGAGCTCCTACGAGCAGTACTTC	CSASRDMSSYEQYF
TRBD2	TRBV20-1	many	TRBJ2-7	TGCAGTGCTAGCGGGAGGGTATACGAGCAGTACTTC	CSASGRVYEQYF
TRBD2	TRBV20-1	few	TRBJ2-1	TGCAGTGCTGACCAGACTAGCGGCTCCTACAATGAGCAGTTCTTC	CSADQTSGSYNEQFF
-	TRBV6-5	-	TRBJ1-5	TGTGCCAGCAGTTTCGGGGAGAAGAATCAGCCCCAGCATTTT	CASSFGEKNQPQHF
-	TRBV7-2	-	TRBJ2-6	TGTGCCAGCAGTCAGGGTTTCGCTGGGGCCAACGTCCTGACTTTC	CASSQGFAGANVLTF
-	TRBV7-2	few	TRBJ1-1	TGTGCCAGCAGCCGGACGGAAGGTTACACTGAAGCTTTCTTT	CASSRTEGYTEAFF